The 22 T cell receptor beta chains below were found in one sample sequenced in a study of shared clonotypes between healthy human individuals. Naive CD8 isolation took CD45RO-negative cells positively selected for CCR7 and excluded terminally differentiated effector memory CD45RA+ cells. Assay: immunoSEQ multiplex PCR; the TCRdb copy retains only in-frame clones and omits some. There are hundreds of thousands of clones in the sample; roughly 94% occur only once, and 24% lies in the top ten. The specimen was naive CD8+ T cells sorted from blood. The receptors shown here come from a man aged 25 to 40 in good health.

This clone was seen once. The rearrangement links TRBV4-3 to TRBJ1-1; D is possibly TRBD1 (5 bases). The germline V gene encodes CDR1 LGHNA and CDR2 YSLEER. This CDR3 is built from 16 residues. V dropped 4 bases and J dropped 0 bases, with 15 bases sitting between them. In nucleotides, the CDR3 is TGCGCCAGCAGCCCAACGCCGACAGTCATGAACACTGAAGCTTTCTTT. Translated, it gives CASSPTPTVMNTEAFF.

V is TRBV7-3 and J is TRBJ2-7; 9 nucleotides match TRBD2. Unmatched junction bases numbered 8, after V lost 5 bases and J lost 0 bases. The CDR3 consists of 16 residues. CDR1 and CDR2 (germline): SGHTA, FQGTGA. This chain's CDR3 is CASSPDSGSDSYEQYF. DNA for the CDR3: TGTGCCAGCAGCCCCGATAGCGGGAGCGACTCCTACGAGCAGTACTTC.

The V and J genes are TRBV27 and TRBJ2-7, with a tentative D call TRBD1 (6 bases). CDR3 length equals 13 residues. Looked up from germline, CDR1 is MNHEY and CDR2 is SMNVEV (reference sequence). Trimming took off 5 bases at V and 4 bases at J, with 12 bases between the two ends. DNA for the CDR3: TGTGCCAGCAGTCCCTCGAGGGGGTACGAGCAGTACTTC. Protein: CASSPSRGYEQYF.

The chain combines TRBV5-1 with TRBJ2-5, with TRBD1 matching 9 bases. This CDR3 contains 15 residues. Germline V gene sequence: CDR1 SGHRS, CDR2 YFSETQ. The J segment lost 5 bases and the V segment lost 4 bases, leaving 9 bases of the junction unmatched. CDR3 DNA sequence: TGCGCCAGCAGCGAGCTACAGGGGGCGGTCGAGACCCAGTACTTC. Amino acids: CASSELQGAVETQYF.

J is TRBJ1-5 and V is TRBV20-1, with D perhaps matching TRBD1 (5 bases). The V end lost 2 bases, the J end lost 7 bases, and 6 bases lay between the germline ends. Germline CDR1 is DFQATT and CDR2 is SNEGSKA (reference sequence). The CDR3 length is 11 residues. Written as DNA, the CDR3 is TGCAGTGCTAGATGGGGGCAGCCCCAGCATTTT. Residues: CSARWGQPQHF.

The sample holds many counts of this clone. The V and J genes are TRBV6-4 and TRBJ2-3; D is perhaps TRBD2 (7 bases). Germline V lookup: CDR1 MRHNA, CDR2 SNTAGT. The CDR3 runs 18 residues. V gave up 2 bases and J gave up 1 base, with 19 bases separating them. The CDR3 bases are TGTGCCAGCAGTGACGGAGTCCCCGGGGGGCGAGGCACAGATACGCAGTATTTT. It yields the protein CASSDGVPGGRGTDTQYF.

The V and J genes are TRBV7-9 and TRBJ2-7, with 8 bases identical to TRBD2. This CDR3 is built from 13 residues. V was pared by 5 bases and J by 5 bases, with 5 bases of the junction left unmatched. Germline CDR1 SEHNR, CDR2 FQNEAQ (reference sequence). CDR3 bases: TGTGCCAGCAGCGGTAGCGGGATCCACGAGCAGTACTTC. Its translation is CASSGSGIHEQYF.

The rearrangement links TRBV7-9 to TRBJ2-1; D is ambiguous. CDR3 length equals 15 residues. The V and J ends lost 0 bases and 2 bases respectively, with 8 bases between them. Germline assignment: CDR1 SEHNR and CDR2 FQNEAQ (reference sequence). The CDR3 is CASSLARTAYNEQFF. The CDR3 DNA follows: TGTGCCAGCAGCTTAGCTCGCACCGCCTACAATGAGCAGTTCTTC.

The V gene is TRBV7-9, the J gene TRBJ1-5; 7 bases map to TRBD1. The V segment lost 4 bases and the J segment 2 bases; nucleotides outside the gene matches: 8. The germline V gene has CDR1 SEHNR and CDR2 FQNEAQ (reference sequence). The CDR3 is 16 amino acids. CDR3 DNA: TGTGCCAGCAGCTCAAACGGGACAGTTCGCAATCAGCCCCAGCATTTT. Its translation is CASSSNGTVRNQPQHF. Based on the CDR3 plus reference TRBV7-9 and TRBJ1-5, the full variable domain is DTGVSQNPRHKITKRGQNVTFRCDPISEHNRLYWYRQTLGQGPEFLTYFQNEAQLEKSRLLSDRFSAERPKGSFSTLEIQRTEQGDSAMYLCASSSNGTVRNQPQHFGDGTRLSIL.

The chain links TRBV9 to TRBJ2-5; D is undetermined. Trimming shortened V by 0 bases and J by 2 bases, and 11 bases separated the two germline ends. The CDR3 length is 15 residues. Germline CDR1 is SGDLS and CDR2 is YYNGEE. CDR3 coding DNA: TGTGCCAGCAGCGTAGTTGGTGGCGGTCAAGAGACCCAGTACTTC. Protein: CASSVVGGGQETQYF.

This clone was seen once. The CDR3 coding sequence is TGTGCCAGCAGCCAAGCACTAGCGGGAAGTTTGAGCTCCTACAATGAGCAGTTCTTC. It codes for CASSQALAGSLSSYNEQFF. This chain joins TRBV4-2 and TRBJ2-1, with 10 positions matching TRBD2. CDR3 size: 19 residues. Germline loops: CDR1 LGHNA, CDR2 YNFKEQ. The ends lost 1 base at V and 0 bases at J; junction bases unmatched: 9.

J is TRBJ2-1 and V is TRBV11-2; 9 nucleotides match TRBD2. From germline, CDR1 is SGHAT and CDR2 FQNNGV. V shed 2 bases and J 8 bases; nucleotides not matched to a gene: 10. The CDR3 covers 16 residues. The CDR3 DNA reads TGTGCCAGCAGCTTATTTTTGCGGGAGGGCACCGATGAGCAGTTCTTC. Residues: CASSLFLREGTDEQFF.

V and J are TRBV6-4 and TRBJ2-3, with 7 nucleotides matching TRBD2. The germline gives CDR1 MRHNA, CDR2 SNTAGT. V lost 6 bases and J lost 2; bases outside the gene matches: 11. This CDR3 region has 16 residues. CDR3 nucleotides: TGTGCCAGCAGCGTTTACAGCGGGGCCTCCACAGATACGCAGTATTTT. It encodes CASSVYSGASTDTQYF.

The chain is built from TRBV30 and TRBJ2-2; D may correspond to TRBD1 or TRBD2 (5 bases each). V was cut by 2 bases and J by 7 bases, with 8 bases left in between. The germline V gene has CDR1 GTSNPN and CDR2 SVGIG (reference sequence). This CDR3 region has 12 residues. The CDR3 is CAWSIGGGELFF. CDR3 DNA sequence: TGTGCCTGGAGTATTGGGGGCGGGGAGCTGTTTTTT. Full variable domain (remainder filled in from reference TRBV30 and TRBJ2-2): SQTIHQWPATLVQPVGSPLSLECTVEGTSNPNLYWYRQAAGRGLQLLFYSVGIGQISSEVPQNLSASRPQDRQFILSSKKLLLSDSGFYLCAWSIGGGELFFGEGSRLTVL.

The chain combines TRBV7-6 with TRBJ2-7; no firm D call. The V end lost 6 bases, the J end lost 6 bases, and 15 bases lay between the germline ends. Germline V gene lookup returns CDR1 SGHVS and CDR2 FNYEAQ. This CDR3 comprises 13 residues. The CDR3 DNA follows: TGTGCCAGCAGTGAACGGGTGATGGGCGAGCAGTACTTC. Protein: CASSERVMGEQYF.

This sequence joins TRBV7-2 and TRBJ2-3; 11 bases line up with TRBD2. V shed 2 bases, J shed 6 bases, and the junction held 13 bases outside the gene matches. The CDR3 consists of 18 residues. CDR1 is SGHTA and CDR2 is FQGNSA in the germline V gene. The CDR3 bases are TGTGCCAGCAGCTTATGGTTTGAGGGACTAGCGGTTGGGGATACGCAGTATTTT. This encodes CASSLWFEGLAVGDTQYF.

This sequence joins TRBV7-2 and TRBJ2-3, with 13 bases identical to TRBD2. Germline CDR1 SGHTA, CDR2 FQGNSA. V gave up 7 bases and J gave up 2 bases; unmatched junction bases: 9. This CDR3 contains 17 residues. CDR3 protein: CASKTLAGGPDTDTQYF. Here the CDR3 DNA reads TGTGCCAGCAAAACACTAGCGGGAGGGCCTGACACAGATACGCAGTATTTT. Based on the CDR3 plus reference TRBV7-2 and TRBJ2-3, the full variable domain is GAGVSQSPSNKVTEKGKDVELRCDPISGHTALYWYRQSLGQGLEFLIYFQGNSAPDKSGLPSDRFSAERTGGSVSTLTIQRTQQEDSAVYLCASKTLAGGPDTDTQYFGPGTRLTVL.

The gene calls are TRBV4-1 and TRBJ2-7; D is perhaps TRBD1 (7 bases). The V end was cut by 1 base, the J end by 0 bases, with 16 bases between. Germline CDR1 and CDR2: MGHRA and YSYEKL. The CDR3 sequence is 17 residues long. CDR3 nucleotides: TGCGCCAGCAGCCAAGGTTACGGCGGGGACAGCTCCTACGAGCAGTACTTC. Protein: CASSQGYGGDSSYEQYF.

The chain has TRBV28 and TRBJ2-1; D uncertain. Germline lookup yields CDR1 MDHEN and CDR2 SYDVKM. The CDR3 runs to 13 residues. Between the trimmed V and J ends, which lost 3 bases and 6 bases, there was a span of 9 bases. CDR3: CASSFLGSNEQFF. DNA for the CDR3: TGTGCCAGCAGTTTTCTTGGCAGCAATGAGCAGTTCTTC.

V usage is TRBV13 and J usage is TRBJ1-4; 7 bases are a match to TRBD1. The ends lost 7 bases at V and 8 bases at J; junction bases unmatched: 13. CDR3 length: 15 residues. Germline V gene data show CDR1 as PRHDT and CDR2 as FYEKMQ (reference sequence). The CDR3 sequence: CASKQGMSAGEKLFF. CDR3 DNA sequence: TGTGCCAGCAAACAGGGGATGTCAGCGGGAGAAAAACTGTTTTTT.

Regarding this clone: Distinct nucleotide sequences in the sample also encode this CDR3. This rearrangement joins TRBV9 to TRBJ1-4; D uncertain. The CDR3 has 15 amino acids. Germline CDR1 SGDLS, CDR2 YYNGEE. The V end lost 0 bases, the J end lost 1 base, and 7 bases lay between the germline ends. The CDR3 bases are TGTGCCAGCAGCGTAGGACGGGGAACTAATGAAAAACTGTTTTTT. Amino acid sequence: CASSVGRGTNEKLFF.

V and J are TRBV28 and TRBJ2-1, with a possible D match to TRBD1 (6 bases). The CDR3 has 14 amino acids. Germline V gives CDR1 MDHEN, CDR2 SYDVKM. V was trimmed by 3 bases and J by 15 bases, leaving 21 bases between them. CDR3 sequence: CASSLGLDRINWFF. The CDR3 nucleotides are TGTGCCAGCAGTTTGGGGTTGGACAGAATCAATTGGTTCTTC.